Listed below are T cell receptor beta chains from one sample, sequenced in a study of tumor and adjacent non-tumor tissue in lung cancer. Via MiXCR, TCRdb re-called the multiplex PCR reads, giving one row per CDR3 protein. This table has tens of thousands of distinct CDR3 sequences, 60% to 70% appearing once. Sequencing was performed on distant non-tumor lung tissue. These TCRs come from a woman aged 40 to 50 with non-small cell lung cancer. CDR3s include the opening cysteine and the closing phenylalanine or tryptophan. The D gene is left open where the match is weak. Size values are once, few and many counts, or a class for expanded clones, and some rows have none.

TGTGCCAGCAGGACATCAGCAAGGAGCGTTCTCACCGGGGAGCTGTTTTTT	CASRTSARSVLTGELFF	TRBJ2-2	many	NA	TRBV6-6
TGCGCCAGCAGCTTGGAACCGAACACTGAAGCTTTCTTT	CASSLEPNTEAFF	TRBJ1-1	many	NA	TRBV5-1
TGTGCCAGCAGCTCGGGACTAGCGGGGACCCAGGCCGAGCATTACTTC	CASSSGLAGTQAEHYF	TRBJ2-7	NA	TRBD2	TRBV7-9
TGTGCCAGCAGGGTACTGGGGTCACCCCTCCACTTT	CASRVLGSPLHF	TRBJ1-6	many	NA	TRBV6-5
TGTGCCAGCAGCGACCCGGAGAGCAGGGGATACACCTTC	CASSDPESRGYTF	TRBJ1-2	NA	NA	TRBV6-2/TRBV6-3
TGCAGTGCTAGAGGAGGGGGCCCTAACACCGGGGAGCTGTTTTTT	CSARGGGPNTGELFF	TRBJ2-2	few	TRBD1	TRBV20-1
TGTGCCAGCAGCTTAGATACTATCTATTCACCCCTCCACTTT	CASSLDTIYSPLHF	TRBJ1-6	medium-sized	NA	TRBV11-2
TGTGCCACCAGTGATTTTGCGGGAAGGGCCCAAGAGACCCAGTACTTC	CATSDFAGRAQETQYF	TRBJ2-5	few	NA	TRBV24-1
TGTACTAGCAGTTATAGCGACCGAGATACGCAGTATTTT	CTSSYSDRDTQYF	TRBJ2-3	NA	NA	TRBV6-5
TGTGCCAGCTCACCGGACGGTCTTGGAGGCTACACCTTC	CASSPDGLGGYTF	TRBJ1-2	NA	NA	TRBV18
TGTGCCAGCCGCTTACGGAGTTCTCAAGAGACCCAGTACTTC	CASRLRSSQETQYF	TRBJ2-5	once	NA	TRBV5-4
TGTGCCAGCATCGATACAAGTTTTAATGAAAAACTGTTTTTT	CASIDTSFNEKLFF	TRBJ1-4	many	NA	TRBV28
TGTGCCAGCAGTCCGCGTACCCCCGACTACGAGCAGTACTTC	CASSPRTPDYEQYF	TRBJ2-7	NA	NA	TRBV7-9
TGCGCCAGCAGCTGGCAGGGACGATCTCTCACAGATACGCAGTATTTT	CASSWQGRSLTDTQYF	TRBJ2-3	NA	NA	TRBV5-1
TGCACCGTTCGACAGGGGTCTGGCAATGAGCAGCTCTTC	CTVRQGSGNEQLF	TRBJ2-1	NA	TRBD1	TRBV29-1
TGTGCCAGCAGCCTGTTCGGACACGCCTCGGCGACAGATACGCAGTATTTT	CASSLFGHASATDTQYF	TRBJ2-3	NA	NA	TRBV7-8
TGTGCCAGCAGCTTTTCCGTGCAGGAGGCCACCGGGGAGCTGTTTTTT	CASSFSVQEATGELFF	TRBJ2-2	many	NA	TRBV5-4
TGCGCCAGCAGCACCATTAGGAGCCCTGGGGCCAACGTCCTGACTTTC	CASSTIRSPGANVLTF	TRBJ2-6	NA	NA	TRBV4-1
TGTGCCAGCAGCCCCGGGACTAGCGGGACTGAGCAGTTCTTC	CASSPGTSGTEQFF	TRBJ2-1	many	TRBD2	TRBV7-8
TGTGCCAGCACCCCCCGGGCGGACAGGGACTACGAGCAGTACTTC	CASTPRADRDYEQYF	TRBJ2-7	many	TRBD1	TRBV6-6
TGCGCCAGCAGCCGAGGACAGGGGGCGAGCGATGGCTACACCTTC	CASSRGQGASDGYTF	TRBJ1-2	many	TRBD1	TRBV4-1
TGTGCCAGCAGTTACAGCGGGGCCCCCTACGATGAGCAGTTCTTC	CASSYSGAPYDEQFF	TRBJ2-1	NA	TRBD2	TRBV12-3/TRBV12-4
TGTGCCAGCAGCGGGGAGAGGGAGGGAGGCTACGAGCAGTACTTC	CASSGEREGGYEQYF	TRBJ2-7	NA	TRBD2	TRBV4-2
TGTGCCAGCGGTTGCGGGCCCACAGATACGCAGTATTTT	CASGCGPTDTQYF	TRBJ2-3	NA	NA	TRBV6-1
TGTGCCAGCTTTCACCAAGGTCGGGCCTATCGCTACACATTC	CASFHQGRAYRYTF	TRBJ1-2	NA	NA	TRBV28
TGTGCCAACAGTAGACATAACACCGGGGAGCTGTTTTTT	CANSRHNTGELFF	TRBJ2-2	NA	NA	TRBV12-3/TRBV12-4
TGTGCCAGCAGACTGGGACAGCTAACCTACGGGCAGTACTTC	CASRLGQLTYGQYF	TRBJ2-7	NA	TRBD1	TRBV28
TGTGCCATCAGTGGGGGGTCAGATACGCAGTATTTT	CAISGGSDTQYF	TRBJ2-3	NA	NA	TRBV10-3
TGCAGTGCTAGAGCCCTGGGGACTCCTGTGATGGGCGAGCAGTACTTC	CSARALGTPVMGEQYF	TRBJ2-7	NA	NA	TRBV20-1
TGTGCCAGCAGAAAACAGGGGGTTCCGATATACGAGCAGTACTTC	CASRKQGVPIYEQYF	TRBJ2-7	many	TRBD1	TRBV6-2/TRBV6-3
TGCAGTGGGGTGAAATCCTACGAGCAGTACTTC	CSGVKSYEQYF	TRBJ2-7	many	NA	TRBV20-1
TGTGCCAGCAGACTGACGGGGACCGGGGCCAACGTCCAGACTTTC	CASRLTGTGANVQTF	TRBJ2-6	NA	NA	TRBV5-6
TGTGCCAGCAGTGCTCTTCTCGAGGACAGGGGGCCTCGGAGGGCTTTCTTT	CASSALLEDRGPRRAFF	TRBJ1-1	many	TRBD1	TRBV6-4
TGCGCCAGCAGCCAAGAATGGGCTAGGAACACCCGGGAGTTGTTTTTT	CASSQEWARNTRELFF	TRBJ2-2	NA	NA	TRBV4-1
TGCAGTGCAACAGTAGTCGGACGTGCCGGGGAGCTGTTTTTT	CSATVVGRAGELFF	TRBJ2-2	NA	NA	TRBV20-1
TGTGCCATCAGTGCCTTGCAGCCTAATCAGCCCCAACATTTT	CAISALQPNQPQHF	TRBJ1-5	NA	NA	TRBV6-1
TGTGCCAATAGTGGCGGAGCTAATAATGAAAAACTGTTTTTT	CANSGGANNEKLFF	TRBJ1-4	NA	NA	TRBV12-3/TRBV12-4
TGCAGTGCTAGAGTCACAGGGACTCACGGGGGCGAGCAGTACTTC	CSARVTGTHGGEQYF	TRBJ2-7	NA	NA	TRBV20-1
TGCGCCAGCAGCTCCGACAGATACTCTGGAAACACCATATATTTT	CASSSDRYSGNTIYF	TRBJ1-3	NA	NA	TRBV5-1
TGTGCCAGCAGTTTATTAGGCGCGGGAACCCAAGAGACCCAGTACTTC	CASSLLGAGTQETQYF	TRBJ2-5	NA	NA	TRBV28
TGTACCGGCAGAGCCGGGCAAGGGTACGTGCAGTACTTC	CTGRAGQGYVQYF	TRBJ2-7	NA	NA	TRBV12-3/TRBV12-4
TGCGCCAGCAGCTTGGAGCCGGGGGCATACGAGCAGTTCTTC	CASSLEPGAYEQFF	TRBJ2-1	few	NA	TRBV5-1
TGTGCCAGCATCACTATGGTTACAGTTAACTATGGCTACACCTTC	CASITMVTVNYGYTF	TRBJ1-2	many	NA	TRBV12-3/TRBV12-4
TGTGCCAGCAACAATCCGGGACTAGCGACTAACAATGAGCAGTTCTTC	CASNNPGLATNNEQFF	TRBJ2-1	NA	TRBD2	TRBV11-3
TGTGCCAGAAGCTTAGCCTCCCAGGGTAGCATAGATACGCAGTATTTT	CARSLASQGSIDTQYF	TRBJ2-3	NA	NA	TRBV11-2
TGTGCCACCTTGCGTCGGGAGGGCCTTCACAATGAGCAGTTCTTC	CATLRREGLHNEQFF	TRBJ2-1	NA	TRBD2	TRBV15
TGCAGTGCTAGAGTAGGGCTAACTAATGAAAAACTGTTTTTT	CSARVGLTNEKLFF	TRBJ1-4	many	NA	TRBV20-1
TGTGCCAGCAGCTTGGAGTCAGGGGGCACCCAAGAGACCCAGTACTTC	CASSLESGGTQETQYF	TRBJ2-5	many	TRBD1	TRBV5-4
TGTGCCACCGCCGAGACAGGGTTCGATGAAAAACTGTTTTTT	CATAETGFDEKLFF	TRBJ1-4	many	TRBD1	TRBV28
TGTGCCAGCAGCTTACTTGGGCGGGCGCACTACGAGCAGTACTTC	CASSLLGRAHYEQYF	TRBJ2-7	medium-sized	NA	TRBV11-2
TGCGCCTGGAGTGGTGGGAGAAGCGGGAGTGAGTACGATCAGTACTTC	CAWSGGRSGSEYDQYF	TRBJ2-7	NA	TRBD2	TRBV30
TGCAGCGCCGGGGCCAATGGAAACACTGAAGCTTTCTTT	CSAGANGNTEAFF	TRBJ1-1	few	NA	TRBV29-1
TGTGGCAGCAGTTCCAGTGGGGCCTCCTACAATAAGCAGTTCTTC	CGSSSSGASYNKQFF	TRBJ2-1	NA	NA	TRBV12-3/TRBV12-4
TGTGCCAGCAGCTTAGATCGGTTCGGCGAGCAGTACTTC	CASSLDRFGEQYF	TRBJ2-7	medium-sized	NA	TRBV11-2
TGTGCCAGCAGTTACATTACCGCCGGGGAGTTGTTTTTT	CASSYITAGELFF	TRBJ2-2	NA	NA	TRBV12-3/TRBV12-4
TGTGCCGGCAGTTACGGCGGTCGGGAGATAGGAAACACCATATGTTTT	CAGSYGGREIGNTICF	TRBJ1-3	NA	NA	TRBV6-6
TGTGCCAGCAGCCCATCTTTGGCTAGTGTTTATGTGCAGTTCTTC	CASSPSLASVYVQFF	TRBJ2-1	NA	NA	TRBV11-2
TGCAGCGTTGGGCGGTCTAGCGGGAGCCGGGAGACCCAGTACTTC	CSVGRSSGSRETQYF	TRBJ2-5	few	TRBD2	TRBV29-1
TGCGCCAGCAGCCACGACAGGGGCCGCGGCTATGGCTACACCTTC	CASSHDRGRGYGYTF	TRBJ1-2	many	TRBD1	TRBV4-1